These 4 T cell receptor beta chains were sequenced from one sample in a study of CD8+CD57+ T cells in acquired aplastic anemia. The TCR beta profiling, which covered VDJ combination and CDR3 sequence, was carried out using genomic DNA as the template. TCRdb called the reads again in MiXCR, with one record for every CDR3 protein. The table shows 200,000 to 250,000 distinct CDR3 sequences, with over 60% occurring only once. Sequenced: sorted CD4+, CD8+, or CD8+CD57+ T cells (not recorded which) from PBMCs. The receptors were gathered from a human donor in good health.

This clonotype was observed at least ten times. This sequence joins TRBV25-1 and TRBJ1-1; no definite D call. The CDR3 covers 14 residues. The V gene lost 4 bases and the J gene lost 4 bases, with 13 bases spanning the gap. Germline CDR1 MGHDK, CDR2 SYGVNS. DNA of the CDR3: TGTGCCAGCAGTGGGCGTTTATGGGGCACTGAAGCTTTCTTT. This gives the protein CASSGRLWGTEAFF.

The rearrangement uses TRBV12-3 or TRBV12-4 and TRBJ1-6, with D perhaps TRBD1 (5 bases). This CDR3 is built from 15 residues. V was shortened by 6 bases and J by 7 bases, with 16 bases between the two germline ends. DNA of the CDR3: TGTGCCAGCAGATACCAGGACAATCCCAATTCACCCCTCCACTTT. Protein product: CASRYQDNPNSPLHF.

This clonotype showed up many times. The chain combines TRBV28 with TRBJ1-6, with D uncertain. Trimming shortened V by 3 bases and J by 7 bases, and 7 bases separated the two germline ends. CDR3 length: 13 residues. From germline, CDR1 is MDHEN and CDR2 SYDVKM. The CDR3 nucleotides are TGTGCCAGCAGTTTCCGGCTGAATTCACCCCTCCACTTT. This translates into CASSFRLNSPLHF. The complete variable domain, with remaining parts taken from reference TRBV28 and TRBJ1-6, reads DVKVTQSSRYLVKRTGEKVFLECVQDMDHENMFWYRQDPGLGLRLIYFSYDVKMKEKGDIPEGYSVSREKKERFSLILESASTNQTSMYLCASSFRLNSPLHFGNGTRLTVT.

Notes on this clonotype: This may be a read error, as it is one base from a much larger clone. CDR3 in DNA: TGTGCCAGCAGTTATATTAGGGACTCCTACAATGAGCGGTTCTTC. Amino acid sequence: CASSYIRDSYNERFF. The chain employs TRBV6-5 and TRBJ2-1; tentative D call: TRBD2 (6 bases). Germline CDR1 MNHEY, CDR2 SVGAGI. There are 15 residues in the CDR3.